This TCR beta chain came from a study of CD4 T cells in relation to SARS-CoV-2 and coronaviruses. As for the study in general: TCR beta CDR3s were sequenced after 10-day antigen culture of PBMCs.

Produced via immunoSEQ multiplex PCR; TCRdb's table is partial and in-frame only. The data show about 15,000 clones, 79% seen once. The CDR3 spans 13 residues. The germline V gene encodes CDR1 LGHDT and CDR2 YNNKEL (reference sequence). Between the trimmed V and J ends, which lost 1 base and 10 bases, there was a span of 13 bases. CD4+ T cells from unexposed donors were obtained before the COVID-19 pandemic (2011-2018). After about ten days of culture, CD4+ T cells were isolated. Cells permitting, SARS-CoV-2 S/N and four cold-coronavirus spikes were tested on unexposed-donor CD4+ T cells. Study findings and constraints: Crossreactive clones expanded significantly less to SARS-CoV-2 than monoreactive clones.

In regard to this clone: Its specificity is not known.

The source material was CD4+ T cells from PBMCs, cultured in vitro. This chain joins TRBV3-1 (or the pseudogene TRBV3-2) and TRBJ1-1; maybe TRBD1 (6 bases). This sequence originates from a human donor in good health. CDR3 sequence (DNA): TGTGCCAGCAGCCAAGGAGGGACAAACTTAGCTTTCTTT. This gives the protein CASSQGGTNLAFF.